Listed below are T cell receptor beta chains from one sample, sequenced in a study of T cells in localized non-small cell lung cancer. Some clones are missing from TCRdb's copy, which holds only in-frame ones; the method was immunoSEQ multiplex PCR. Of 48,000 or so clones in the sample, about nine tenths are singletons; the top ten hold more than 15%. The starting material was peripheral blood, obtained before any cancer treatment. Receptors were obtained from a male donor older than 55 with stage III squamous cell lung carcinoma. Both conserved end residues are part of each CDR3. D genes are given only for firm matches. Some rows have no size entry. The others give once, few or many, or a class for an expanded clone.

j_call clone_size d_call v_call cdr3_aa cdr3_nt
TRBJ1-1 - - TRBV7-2 CASSRLRGPTEAFF TGTGCCAGCAGCCGGTTGAGGGGACCGACTGAAGCTTTCTTT
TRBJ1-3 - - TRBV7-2 CASSLAFGQSSGNTIYF TGTGCCAGCAGCTTAGCTTTTGGACAGAGCTCTGGAAACACCATATATTTT
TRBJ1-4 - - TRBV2 CASRSVNEKLFF TGTGCCAGCAGGTCGGTTAATGAAAAACTGTTTTTT
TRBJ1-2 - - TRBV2 CASSGTNYGYTF TGTGCCAGCAGTGGAACAAACTATGGCTACACCTTC
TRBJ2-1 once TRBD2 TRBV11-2 CASSPPGLAGNNEQFF TGTGCCAGCAGTCCACCGGGACTAGCGGGAAACAATGAGCAGTTCTTC
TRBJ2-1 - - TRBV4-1 CASSQMRSSYNEQFF TGCGCCAGCAGCCAAATGAGGAGCTCCTACAATGAGCAGTTCTTC
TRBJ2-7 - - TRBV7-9 CASSLWGLQGSDEQYF TGTGCCAGCAGCTTATGGGGGCTCCAGGGTAGCGACGAGCAGTACTTC
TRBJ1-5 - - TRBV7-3 CASSLGGSQPQHF TGTGCCAGCAGCTTGGGAGGTTCCCAGCCCCAGCATTTT
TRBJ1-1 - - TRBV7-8 CASSSGWQSTEAFF TGTGCCAGCAGCTCCGGGTGGCAGAGCACTGAAGCTTTCTTT
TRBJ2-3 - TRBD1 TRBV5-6 CASSLAGQGYTDTQYF TGTGCCAGCAGCTTGGCGGGACAGGGATACACAGATACGCAGTATTTT
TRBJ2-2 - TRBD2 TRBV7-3 CASSFSGTSGGRYTGELFF TGTGCCAGCAGCTTCTCCGGGACTAGCGGGGGCCGGTACACCGGGGAGCTGTTTTTT
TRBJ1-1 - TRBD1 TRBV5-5 CASSPGQGWTEAFF TGTGCCAGCAGCCCGGGACAGGGATGGACTGAAGCTTTCTTT
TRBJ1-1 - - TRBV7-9 CASSSGARNTEAFF TGTGCCAGCAGCTCGGGGGCGCGCAACACTGAAGCTTTCTTT
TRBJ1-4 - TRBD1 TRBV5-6 CASSPKPGQGREKLFF TGTGCCAGCAGCCCTAAGCCGGGACAGGGTCGTGAAAAACTGTTTTTT
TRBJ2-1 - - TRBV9 CASSVRAVSYNEQFF TGTGCCAGCAGCGTGAGGGCGGTCTCCTACAATGAGCAGTTCTTC
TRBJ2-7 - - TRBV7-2 CASSLVGGTGEQYF TGTGCCAGCAGCTTAGTGGGGGGTACAGGGGAGCAGTACTTC
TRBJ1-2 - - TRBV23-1 CASSPGSNRHYGYTF TGCGCCAGCAGCCCGGGGTCAAACAGACACTATGGCTACACCTTC
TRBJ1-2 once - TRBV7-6 CASSDELGNGNYGYTF TGTGCCAGCAGCGACGAATTAGGGAACGGAAACTATGGCTACACCTTC
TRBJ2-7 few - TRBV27 CASSLFGLSYEQYF TGTGCCAGCAGTTTATTCGGTCTCTCCTACGAGCAGTACTTC
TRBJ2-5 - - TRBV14 CASSQYGTQYF TGTGCCAGCAGCCAATACGGGACCCAGTACTTC
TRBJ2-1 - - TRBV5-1 CASSLARSGLNEQFF TGCGCCAGCAGCTTGGCCCGGTCGGGGCTAAATGAGCAGTTCTTC
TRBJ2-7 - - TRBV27 CASSGRTSYEQYF TGTGCCAGCAGTGGCAGAACCTCCTACGAGCAGTACTTC
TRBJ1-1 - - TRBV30 CAWRGGYNTEAFF TGTGCCTGGAGGGGGGGGTATAACACTGAAGCTTTCTTT
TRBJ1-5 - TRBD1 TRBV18 CASRDGTAGGNQPQHF TGTGCCAGTCGTGATGGGACAGCGGGGGGCAATCAGCCCCAGCATTTT
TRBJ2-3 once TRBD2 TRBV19 CASSVTSGNPTDTQYF TGTGCCAGTAGTGTAACTAGCGGGAACCCCACAGATACGCAGTATTTT
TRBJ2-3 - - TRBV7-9 CASSLGTGSDTQYF TGTGCCAGCAGCTTAGGTACAGGATCAGATACGCAGTATTTT
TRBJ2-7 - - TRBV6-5 CASSYSRGVGYEQYF TGTGCCAGCAGTTACTCAAGGGGTGTGGGCTACGAGCAGTACTTC
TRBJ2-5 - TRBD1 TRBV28 CASSSGTGYQETQYF TGTGCCAGCAGTTCCGGGACAGGGTACCAAGAGACCCAGTACTTC
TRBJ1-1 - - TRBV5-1 CASSLEPAGPYMNTEAFF TGCGCCAGCAGCTTGGAGCCCGCAGGTCCATACATGAACACTGAAGCTTTCTTT
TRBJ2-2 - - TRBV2 CASTYSDSTGELFF TGTGCCAGCACGTATTCAGACTCTACCGGGGAGCTGTTTTTT
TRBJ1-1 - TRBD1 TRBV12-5 CASGLPPGQVAFF TGTGCTAGTGGTTTGCCACCCGGACAGGTAGCTTTCTTT
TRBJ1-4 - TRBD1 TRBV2 CASSGQVIDPNEKLFF TGTGCCAGCAGCGGACAGGTGATTGATCCTAATGAAAAACTGTTTTTT
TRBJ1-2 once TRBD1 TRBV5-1 CASSLRTGGKANYGYTF TGCGCCAGCAGCTTGAGAACAGGGGGTAAAGCGAACTATGGCTACACCTTC
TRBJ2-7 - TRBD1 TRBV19 CASSLSTGVGYEQYF TGTGCCAGTAGTTTGAGCACAGGGGTGGGCTACGAGCAGTACTTC
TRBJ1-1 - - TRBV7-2 CASSLRTLNTEAFF TGTGCCAGCAGCTTAAGGACACTGAACACTGAAGCTTTCTTT
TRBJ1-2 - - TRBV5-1 CASSLGLSGANYGYTF TGCGCCAGCAGCTTGGGCTTGTCAGGGGCGAACTATGGCTACACCTTC
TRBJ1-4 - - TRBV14 CASSRRTGRANEKLFF TGTGCCAGCAGCCGGAGAACAGGGAGAGCTAATGAAAAACTGTTTTTT
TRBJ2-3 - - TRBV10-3 CAISLEGAETDTQYF TGTGCCATCAGCCTTGAGGGCGCCGAAACAGATACGCAGTATTTT
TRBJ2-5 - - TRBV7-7 CASSLAGETQYF TGTGCCAGCAGCTTAGCAGGGGAGACCCAGTACTTC
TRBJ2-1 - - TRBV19 CASSISERDEQFF TGTGCCAGTAGTATAAGTGAACGAGATGAGCAGTTCTTC
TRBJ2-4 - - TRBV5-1 CASSSTIAAKNIQYF TGCGCCAGCAGCTCAACAATAGCGGCCAAAAACATTCAGTACTTC
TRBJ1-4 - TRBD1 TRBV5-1 CASSPTGTAYEKLFF TGCGCCAGCAGCCCGACCGGGACAGCTTATGAAAAACTGTTTTTT
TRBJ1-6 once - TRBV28 CASSSAGRGNSPLHF TGTGCCAGCAGTTCCGCCGGCCGGGGGAATTCACCCCTCCACTTT
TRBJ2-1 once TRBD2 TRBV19 CASSPLLAGKINEQFF TGTGCCAGTAGCCCTCTACTAGCGGGCAAAATTAATGAGCAGTTCTTC
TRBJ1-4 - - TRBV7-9 CASSFLTAANEKLFF TGTGCCAGCAGCTTCCTTACAGCCGCTAATGAAAAACTGTTTTTT
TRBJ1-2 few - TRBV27 CASSPTGGYGYTF TGTGCCAGCAGTCCGACAGGAGGGTATGGCTACACCTTC
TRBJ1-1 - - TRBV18 CASRGTYGTEAFF TGTGCCAGCAGAGGGACTTATGGCACTGAAGCTTTCTTT
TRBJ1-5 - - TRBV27 CASSSPRSNQPQHF TGTGCCAGCAGTTCGCCAAGAAGCAATCAGCCCCAGCATTTT
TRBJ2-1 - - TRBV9 CASSVSGSSYNEQFF TGTGCCAGCAGCGTCAGCGGAAGCTCCTACAATGAGCAGTTCTTC
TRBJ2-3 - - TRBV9 CASSPPPGADTQYF TGTGCCAGCAGCCCTCCCCCAGGGGCAGATACGCAGTATTTT
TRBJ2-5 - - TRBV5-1 CASSFSGETQYF TGCGCCAGCAGCTTCAGCGGGGAGACCCAGTACTTC
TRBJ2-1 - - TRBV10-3 CAINDGGGNEQFF TGTGCCATCAACGACGGAGGGGGCAATGAGCAGTTCTTC
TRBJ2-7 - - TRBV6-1 CASSVLKFYEQYF TGTGCCAGCAGTGTGTTGAAATTCTACGAGCAGTACTTC
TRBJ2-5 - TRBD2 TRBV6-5 CASSPRLAGVGYF TGTGCCAGCAGTCCTAGACTAGCGGGAGTCGGGTACTTC
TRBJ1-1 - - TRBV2 CASRGQEPNTEAFF TGTGCCAGCAGGGGTCAGGAGCCCAACACTGAAGCTTTCTTT
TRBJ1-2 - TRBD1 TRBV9 CASSTGQGMGYGYTF TGTGCCAGCAGCACCGGACAGGGGATGGGCTATGGCTACACCTTC
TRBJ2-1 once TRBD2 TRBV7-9 CASSMGLAGKNEQFF TGTGCCAGCAGCATGGGACTAGCGGGAAAGAATGAGCAGTTCTTC
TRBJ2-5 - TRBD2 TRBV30 CAWSVLAGGPGETQYF TGTGCCTGGAGTGTACTAGCGGGGGGGCCAGGGGAGACCCAGTACTTC
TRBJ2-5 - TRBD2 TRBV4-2 CASSQASGEQETQYF TGTGCCAGCAGCCAGGCTAGCGGGGAACAAGAGACCCAGTACTTC
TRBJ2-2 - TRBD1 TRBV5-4 CASSSGDRGPGTGELFF TGTGCCAGCAGCTCCGGGGACAGGGGGCCAGGTACCGGGGAGCTGTTTTTT